This T cell receptor beta chain was identified in a study of graft-versus-host responses after intestinal transplantation (dated by TCRdb to the early 2020s). With regard to the full study: Multivisceral, liver-intestinal, or isolated intestinal transplants were received by the recipients. Anti-thymocyte globulin induction was given to all recipients, followed by maintenance tacrolimus and steroids for about 3 years. Graft-versus-host and host-versus-graft alloreactive T cell clones were tracked in the graft, circulation and bone marrow after intestinal transplantation using bulk TCR-beta CDR3 sequencing. To identify alloreactive clones, pre-transplant mixed lymphocyte reaction products were sequenced and compared with unstimulated pre-transplant donor and recipient T cells. The cohort enrolled 20 to 30 intestinal transplant recipients including one retransplant, and a few patients lacking pretransplant specimens were excluded. Donor T cell macrochimerism was defined as a peak of at least 4% donor T cells among recipient peripheral blood mononuclear cells. Instead of going to the commercial service, samples from a few later patients were sequenced in-house on an Illumina MiSeq and processed with MiXCR.

Only one count was recorded for this clone. Its antigen remains undetermined. The sample holds no much larger clone one base away, and base qualities are not on file. The library was generated by the immunoSEQ multiplex PCR assay. High-throughput TCR-beta CDR3 sequencing of genomic DNA from most patients was performed by Adaptive Biotechnologies. In the authors' own workflow: TCR sequencing data were retrieved from Adaptive's ImmunoSEQ software for some 19 patients, whereas three other patients were processed with MiXCR and VDJtools. CDR3 nucleotide sequences shared by donor and recipient were removed because the origin of these sequences could not be assigned. To count as alloreactive, a clone needed at least 2-fold expansion over unstimulated cells and a minimum CFSE-low frequency of 0.002% (template counts) or 0.001% (read counts). Clones detected in sequenced pre-transplant spleen, lymph node, or MLR CFSE-low populations of the donor or recipient were defined as mappable. The cumulative frequency of alloreactive clones was calculated as a percentage of all sequences, weighted by copy number. TCRdb carries this immuneACCESS record with in-frame sequences only. Its versions omit some clonotypes, under half of them owing to an unresolved V gene in the studies checked, with the rest unexplained. V and J calls and clone size come straight from that table; D and trimming were deduced from the DNA. This sample holds 15,000 to 20,000 clones; roughly 90% were observed only once. The ten top clones hold more than 1.5% of the sample.

Overall study results and their limits: Early after transplant, declines in HvG clones were associated with peak levels of circulating GvH clones. In patients with donor T cell macrochimerism, the allografts had high GvH to HvG T cell clonal ratios. GvH clones were detected in recipient bone marrow, and some appeared earlier in ileal mucosa or blood, consistent with an intestinal mucosal origin. The relatively low number and heterogeneity of intestinal transplant patients limited the conclusions.

For this chain, trimming is 4 bases at the V end and 5 bases at the J end, and the number of junction bases without a gene match is 11. In the germline V gene, CDR1 corresponds to SGHTA and CDR2 to FQGNSA. The CDR3 runs 16 residues from the cysteine to the phenylalanine. CDR3 DNA only is kept here, 48 bases in frame from base 1. Blood samples were collected up to 4 times in the first month after transplant and then at least monthly when available. In this chain, TRBV7-2 is recombined with TRBJ2-3, with 8 bases matching TRBD2. This sample comprised PBMCs, obtained 350 to 400 days after transplant. This receptor was taken from a human patient who received an intestinal transplant, so some T cells may come from the graft donor. The sequenced DNA is TGTGCCAGCAGCTCCCATAGCGGGACCTTCGGAGATACGCAGTATTTT. Translated, this gives CASSSHSGTFGDTQYF.